The entry below describes one TCR beta chain. This record belongs to a study of T cell repertoires in aging, cancer and after chemotherapy. Germline values: CDR1 SGHVS, CDR2 FNYEAQ. V lost 0 bases and J 5 bases, leaving 11 bases between the germline ends. The CDR3 is 15 amino acids. A mixed TRB-A/B primer pool amplified rearranged TRB by multiplex touch-down PCR. MiXCR, run by TCRdb on the multiplex PCR reads, gives a single entry per CDR3 protein. Of about 7,800 distinct CDR3 sequences in the sample, just over 40% are singletons; the top ten hold over 9%. Peripheral blood genomic DNA, not sorted cells or RNA, was the template.

The V call is TRBV7-6, the J call TRBJ2-1, with D unclear. The sequenced sample was blood. The TCR sequence derives from a human donor with a solid tumor. The chain's CDR3 is CASSLALGIHNEQFF. CDR3 sequence (DNA): TGTGCCAGCAGCTTAGCGCTGGGGATCCACAATGAGCAGTTCTTC.